One sample yielded the 31 T cell receptor beta chains listed below, sequenced in a study of T cells in Graves' hyperthyroidism and ophthalmopathy. Regions amplified from RNA transcripts were the TCR beta CDR3 regions. The primer set for the first-round RT-PCR of the TCR CDR3 was HTBI. TCRdb independently ran MiXCR on the multiplex PCR reads; one entry per CDR3 protein. The table shows about 560,000 distinct CDR3 sequences, with about 43% occurring only once. Sequencing used peripheral blood or thyroid tissue (not recorded which). These TCRs come from a woman aged 18-29 years with Graves' hyperthyroidism.

This clonotype was counted once. The chain uses TRBV5-1 and TRBJ1-4; the D gene is possibly TRBD1 (5 bases). The CDR3 sequence is 16 residues long. CDR1 is SGHRS and CDR2 is YFSETQ in the germline V gene. Trimming cost V 4 bases and J 3 bases, with 16 bases left between them. The CDR3 here is CASSIVSGSPNEKLFF. The DNA of the CDR3 is TGCGCCAGCAGCATAGTGTCAGGGAGCCCTAATGAAAAACTGTTTTTT. The entire variable domain, with the rest obtained from reference TRBV5-1 and TRBJ1-4, is as follows: KAGVTQTPRYLIKTRGQQVTLSCSPISGHRSVSWYQQTPGQGLQFLFEYFSETQRNKGNFPGRFSGRQFSNSRSEMNVSTLELGDSALYLCASSIVSGSPNEKLFFGSGTQLSVL.

The chain couples TRBV29-1 to TRBJ2-7; the D is unclear. The CDR3 loop spans 13 amino acids. Germline lookup yields CDR1 SQVTM and CDR2 ANQGSEA. V was pared by 0 bases and J by 7 bases, with 13 bases between. In nucleotides, the CDR3 is TGCAGCGTTGAAGATATAAGGTTTGGGGAGCAGTACTTC. Residues: CSVEDIRFGEQYF.

The V and J genes are TRBV7-9 and TRBJ2-7; 10 positions agree with TRBD1. The J segment lost 0 bases and the V segment lost 8 bases, leaving 7 bases of the junction unmatched. This CDR3 is built from 15 residues. Per germline, CDR1 SEHNR and CDR2 FQNEAQ (reference sequence). DNA for the CDR3: TGTGCCAGCGGGAGGGGACAGGGGTCCTCCTACGAGCAGTACTTC. It translates to CASGRGQGSSYEQYF. Variable domain in full (rest from reference TRBV7-9 and TRBJ2-7): DTGVSQNPRHKITKRGQNVTFRCDPISEHNRLYWYRQTLGQGPEFLTYFQNEAQLEKSRLLSDRFSAERPKGSFSTLEIQRTEQGDSAMYLCASGRGQGSSYEQYFGPGTRLTVT.

This clonotype was observed many times. The chain recombines TRBV19 with TRBJ2-7; D not resolved. This CDR3 has 13 residues. V lost 3 bases and J 3 bases, leaving 9 bases between the germline ends. The germline gives CDR1 LNHDA, CDR2 SQIVND (reference sequence). DNA for the CDR3: TGTGCCAGTAGTATTGACGGTTACTACGAGCAGTACTTC. Its protein is CASSIDGYYEQYF. Based on the CDR3 plus reference TRBV19 and TRBJ2-7, the full variable domain is DGGITQSPKYLFRKEGQNVTLSCEQNLNHDAMYWYRQDPGQGLRLIYYSQIVNDFQKGDIAEGYSVSREKKESFPLTVTSAQKNPTAFYLCASSIDGYYEQYFGPGTRLTVT.

V usage is TRBV6-1 and J usage is TRBJ1-5; 10 bases fit TRBD1. Germline V lookup: CDR1 MNHNS, CDR2 SASEGT. The CDR3 sequence is 15 residues long. The J segment lost 6 bases and the V segment lost 6 bases, leaving 8 bases of the junction unmatched. CDR3 sequence reads: CASSSGQGGGQPQHF. Here the CDR3 DNA reads TGTGCCAGCAGCTCAGGACAGGGGGGGGGTCAGCCCCAGCATTTT.

V usage is TRBV6-5 and J usage is TRBJ1-4; 9 bases align to TRBD1. The J segment lost 8 bases and the V segment lost 5 bases, leaving 9 bases of the junction unmatched. In germline, CDR1 is MNHEY, CDR2 SVGAGI. The CDR3 totals 15 residues. The CDR3 DNA reads TGTGCCAGCAGTCCCGGGACAGGGTTCGGGGAAAAACTGTTTTTT. It yields the protein CASSPGTGFGEKLFF.

The chain recombines TRBV15 with TRBJ1-1; perhaps TRBD1 as D (6 bases). Germline CDR1 is LNHNV and CDR2 is YYDKDF (reference sequence). Trimming left V 5 bases short and J 0 bases short, with 10 bases between. CDR3 length: 14 amino acids. CDR3 sequence reads: CATSQDRMNTEAFF. CDR3 DNA: TGTGCCACCAGCCAAGACAGGATGAACACTGAAGCTTTCTTT.

V is TRBV29-1 and J is TRBJ1-1; D possibly corresponds to TRBD1 (5 bases). Germline V CDR1 and CDR2: SQVTM, ANQGSEA. This CDR3 comprises 11 residues. Trimming left V 3 bases short and J 6 bases short, with 8 bases between. CDR3 residues: CSVEGVAEAFF. The CDR3 nucleotides read TGCAGCGTTGAGGGGGTTGCTGAAGCTTTCTTT. Filled out from reference TRBV29-1 and TRBJ1-1, the complete variable domain reads SAVISQKPSRDICQRGTSLTIQCQVDSQVTMMFWYRQQPGQSLTLIATANQGSEATYESGFVIDKFPISRPNLTFSTLTVSNMSPEDSSIYLCSVEGVAEAFFGQGTRLTVV.

V is TRBV7-9 and J is TRBJ1-5, with a tentative D call TRBD1 (5 bases). V lost 7 bases to trimming and J lost 7 bases, with 14 bases between them. Germline V gene sequence: CDR1 SEHNR, CDR2 FQNEAQ (reference sequence). This CDR3 is built from 13 residues. CDR3 protein: CASTQVGGQPQHF. Written as DNA, the CDR3 is TGTGCCAGCACCCAGGTCGGGGGGCAGCCCCAGCATTTT.

At least ten counts were recorded for this clonotype. V gene TRBV24-1 combines with J gene TRBJ1-4; D perhaps matches TRBD1 (6 bases). V was cut by 4 bases and J by 5 bases, with 7 bases left in between. This CDR3 contains 13 residues. Looked up from germline, CDR1 is KGHDR and CDR2 is SFDVKD. This chain's CDR3 is CATSEGANEKLFF. The CDR3 DNA is TGTGCCACCAGTGAGGGGGCCAATGAAAAACTGTTTTTT.

The genes are TRBV15 and TRBJ1-3; no definite D call. This CDR3 spans 14 amino acids. Germline-derived CDR1 and CDR2 are LNHNV and YYDKDF (reference sequence). With 3 bases removed from V and 1 base from J, the gap between germline ends came to 7 bases. CDR3 DNA: TGTGCCACCAGCAGTTATGGGTCTGGAAACACCATATATTTT. Protein product: CATSSYGSGNTIYF.

The sample holds a few counts of this clonotype. For the CDR3, the DNA is TGCAGTGCTAGAGATGGGGAGGGAACGCCGGAACTGTTTTTT. Translated: CSARDGEGTPELFF. This sequence joins TRBV20-1 and TRBJ1-4, with D unclear. The CDR3 spans 14 residues. Germline CDR1 reads DFQATT; CDR2 reads SNEGSKA (reference sequence). Trimming removed 0 bases from V and 12 bases from J, with 17 bases in between.

J is TRBJ2-7 and V is TRBV6-1; 8 bases match TRBD1. V lost 5 bases, J lost 6 bases, and 12 bases stayed unmatched. This CDR3 is 15 amino acids long. The germline CDR1 and CDR2 sequences are MNHNS and SASEGT. The CDR3 region is CASSPFDRGHCEQYF. The CDR3, as DNA: TGTGCCAGCAGTCCCTTCGACAGGGGACACTGCGAGCAGTACTTC.

Only a few counts were recorded for this clonotype. The chain joins TRBV9 to TRBJ1-6, with D unresolved. Germline CDR1 and CDR2: SGDLS and YYNGEE. The CDR3 is 15 residues long. The V and J ends lost 1 base and 4 bases respectively, with 9 bases between them. The CDR3 region is CASSVIGDYNSPLHF. DNA for the CDR3: TGTGCCAGCAGCGTAATCGGAGATTATAATTCACCCCTCCACTTT.

The CDR3 loop is CSVAGPPRGDTQYF. The CDR3 bases are TGCAGCGTGGCCGGCCCTCCGAGGGGAGATACGCAGTATTTT. The J gene is TRBJ2-3, the V gene TRBV29-1, with D perhaps assigned TRBD1 or TRBD2 (5 bases each). V dropped 6 bases and J dropped 5 bases, with 18 bases sitting between them. The CDR3 has 14 residues. Germline CDR1 is SQVTM and CDR2 is ANQGSEA.

The chain links TRBV24-1 to TRBJ2-5; D is undetermined. The CDR3 loop spans 15 amino acids. V was shortened by 2 bases and J by 4 bases, with 13 bases between the two germline ends. Germline V gene data show CDR1 as KGHDR and CDR2 as SFDVKD. CDR3 protein: CATSDYATGPETQYF. CDR3 coding DNA: TGTGCCACCAGTGATTATGCCACCGGGCCAGAGACCCAGTACTTC.

The J gene is TRBJ2-5, the V gene TRBV7-9, with D unclear. In germline, CDR1 is SEHNR, CDR2 FQNEAQ (reference sequence). V dropped 1 base and J dropped 9 bases, with 15 bases sitting between them. The CDR3 runs to 14 residues. CDR3 residues: CASSLEGGERSQYF. CDR3 coding DNA: TGTGCCAGCAGCTTAGAAGGTGGAGAAAGATCCCAGTACTTC.

This rearrangement joins TRBV10-3 to TRBJ1-1; no clear D gene. Germline V gene data show CDR1 as ENHRY and CDR2 as SYGVKD. The CDR3 consists of 14 residues. Between the trimmed V and J ends, which lost 5 bases and 4 bases, there was a span of 14 bases. The CDR3 coding sequence is TGTGCCATCAGTATGGACGGAGGGAGCACTGAAGCTTTCTTT. Residues: CAISMDGGSTEAFF.

The chain links TRBV7-3 to TRBJ1-6; TRBD1 matches 8 bases. The CDR3 loop spans 15 amino acids. Germline CDR1 reads SGHTA; CDR2 reads FQGTGA. J gave up 7 bases and V 5 bases, and 7 bases lay outside the gene matches. The CDR3 here is CASSPGQGFNSPLHF. Written as DNA, the CDR3 is TGTGCCAGCAGCCCAGGACAGGGATTCAATTCACCCCTCCACTTT.

This clonotype occurred many times. J is TRBJ1-1 and V is TRBV29-1; TRBD1 matches at 7 bases. The CDR3 sequence is 13 residues long. The V gene end was trimmed by 6 bases and the J gene end by 0 bases; junction bases not matched to a gene: 4. Germline values: CDR1 SQVTM, CDR2 ANQGSEA. The CDR3 region is CSVGQVLNTEAFF. The CDR3 region has the DNA TGCAGCGTCGGACAGGTGCTGAACACTGAAGCTTTCTTT.

The chain couples TRBV19 to TRBJ1-2, with 7 bases matching TRBD1. Germline-derived CDR1 and CDR2 are LNHDA and SQIVND (reference sequence). Trimming at V came to 6 bases and at J to 12 bases, leaving 7 bases not matched to a gene. The CDR3 runs to 11 residues. The CDR3 is CASRTGRGNTF. Here the CDR3 DNA reads TGTGCCAGTAGGACAGGGCGTGGAAACACCTTC.

This chain links TRBV2 with TRBJ2-3; D is possibly TRBD1 (5 bases). The V and J ends lost 8 bases and 8 bases respectively, with 14 bases between them. The CDR3 extends over 12 amino acids. CDR1 and CDR2 (germline): SNHLY, FYNNEI. For the CDR3, the DNA is TGTGCCAGCCGGCCCTCGCAGGGTACGCAGTATTTT. This gives the protein CASRPSQGTQYF.

The gene calls are TRBV15 and TRBJ1-4, with D possibly being TRBD1 (6 bases). The germline gives CDR1 LNHNV, CDR2 YYDKDF (reference sequence). With 3 bases removed from V and 7 bases from J, the gap between germline ends came to 9 bases. CDR3 length equals 13 residues. CDR3 residues: CATSRQGSEKLFF. The CDR3 coding sequence is TGTGCCACCAGCAGGCAGGGGAGTGAAAAACTGTTTTTT.

This clonotype appeared once. The rearrangement links TRBV2 to TRBJ1-6; perhaps TRBD1 as D (6 bases). The CDR3 has 13 residues. V was clipped by 7 bases and J by 8 bases, with 12 bases between them. The germline gives CDR1 SNHLY, CDR2 FYNNEI. CDR3 in amino acids: CASTRDNYSPLHF. CDR3 sequence (DNA): TGTGCCAGCACCAGGGACAATTATTCACCCCTCCACTTT.

The V and J genes are TRBV7-2 and TRBJ2-5; TRBD1 matches at 10 bases. CDR3 size: 16 residues. With 3 bases clipped from V and 2 bases from J, the junction kept 6 bases outside the gene matches. Germline values: CDR1 SGHTA, CDR2 FQGNSA. This chain's CDR3 is CASSLGGTGDQETQYF. The CDR3, as DNA: TGTGCCAGCAGCTTGGGCGGGACAGGGGATCAAGAGACCCAGTACTTC.

The chain couples TRBV9 to TRBJ2-4; TRBD1 or TRBD2 may be the D gene (5 bases each). The CDR3 totals 12 residues. Germline assignment: CDR1 SGDLS and CDR2 YYNGEE. V was clipped by 4 bases and J by 7 bases, with 9 bases between them. The CDR3, as DNA: TGTGCCAGCAGCCAGTGGGGGAACATTCAGTACTTC. It specifies CASSQWGNIQYF.

This clonotype was seen ten or more times. The chain couples TRBV7-9 to TRBJ1-6; tentative D call: TRBD1 (5 bases). The CDR3 spans 15 residues. CDR1 and CDR2 from the germline V gene are SEHNR and FQNEAQ (reference sequence). Trimming cost V 4 bases and J 7 bases, with 14 bases left between them. The CDR3: CASSSREGRNSPLHF. The CDR3 DNA sequence: TGTGCCAGCAGCTCTCGGGAGGGGAGGAATTCACCCCTCCACTTT.

The chain employs TRBV24-1 and TRBJ1-2, with 10 positions matching TRBD1. Germline values: CDR1 KGHDR, CDR2 SFDVKD. CDR3 length: 18 residues. Trimming at V came to 3 bases and at J to 5 bases, leaving 14 bases not matched to a gene. In DNA, the CDR3 is TGTGCCACCAGTGATCCGTCCGGGACAGGGGTCTTCGGTTATGGCTACACCTTC. This encodes CATSDPSGTGVFGYGYTF.

V is TRBV29-1 and J is TRBJ2-7; D perhaps matches TRBD1 (5 bases). Germline CDR1 SQVTM, CDR2 ANQGSEA. This CDR3 contains 13 residues. V lost 5 bases to trimming and J lost 5 bases, with 16 bases between them. The CDR3 nucleotides are TGCAGCGTTAGGAGCAGGGATACCCACGAGCAGTACTTC. It codes for CSVRSRDTHEQYF.

In DNA, the CDR3 is TGTGCCACCAAAAGGAGTTACTCTGGAAACACCATATATTTT. Translating gives CATKRSYSGNTIYF. The V call is TRBV25-1, the J call TRBJ1-3; D is ambiguous. The CDR3 contains 14 residues. Trimming took off 10 bases at V and 0 bases at J, with 13 bases between the two ends. Germline values: CDR1 MGHDK, CDR2 SYGVNS.

This clonotype was found once. This may arise from a read error, as a much more abundant clone is one base away. CDR3 loop: CASRTNKTNEKLFF. The CDR3 bases are TGCGCCAGCAGGACCAACAAAACTAATGAAAAACTGTTTTTT. The chain recombines TRBV10-2 with TRBJ1-4; D unresolved. This CDR3 spans 14 amino acids. V gave up 6 bases and J gave up 1 base, with 9 bases separating them. CDR1 WSHSY and CDR2 SAAADI come from the germline V gene.